This record covers a single TCR beta chain. As yet, its antigen is unknown. This specimen comes from a study of blood T cells in healthy people across ages. Study-wide points: Diversity was higher, and naive CD4+ cells more numerous, in long-lived donors than in aged donors. The donors' CMV status was not determined, possibly confounding changes in expanded clonotypes.

It was with a sample-barcoded 5' primer and a J-beta primer mix that a second PCR of roughly 7 to 12 cycles was run. TCRdb passed the 5' RACE reads through MiXCR, listing each CDR3 protein once. The sample consists of some 890,000 distinct CDR3 sequences, almost 30% of them appearing once. This CDR3 has 17 amino acids. Between the trimmed V and J ends, which lost 1 base and 1 base, there was a span of 14 bases. These data also featured in a second study, about T cells of mothers and their children.

The TCR sequence derives from a woman aged 40 to 49 in good health. The chain links TRBV12-3 or TRBV12-4 to TRBJ2-4, with D perhaps TRBD1 (6 bases). The material sequenced was blood. The CDR3 coding sequence is TGTGCCAGCAGTTTAGGTCTCAGCCAGGGGGCCAAAAACATTCAGTACTTC. Translated, it gives CASSLGLSQGAKNIQYF.